The entry below describes one TCR beta chain. By sample share, this clonotype is medium-sized (0.01 to 0.1%). Its antigen is currently not known. Base qualities are missing; no much larger clone stands one base away. Genomic DNA extracted from blood, in amounts of about 220-500 ng, served as the starting material for amplifying TRB repertoires. Per the germline V gene (reference sequence), SGHAT is the CDR1 and FQDESV is the CDR2. Including the terminal cysteine and phenylalanine, the CDR3 comprises 14 residues. Only the CDR3 region is kept as DNA, spanning 42 bases read in frame from base 1. Deletion took 3 bases off V and 7 bases off J, with a span of 10 bases between the germline ends. The data are from a study of T and B cells in COVID-19 patients (dated by TCRdb to the early 2020s). As for the study more broadly: In this study, adaptive immunity was profiled in COVID-19 patients who either had active infection or had recovered, using TRB and IGH repertoire sequencing of peripheral blood. The recovered cohort included more than 15 patients who contributed 20 or so samples, and most of those patients had mild to moderate COVID-19 that was managed on an outpatient basis. Median age was approximately 30 years in the recovered cohort versus around 62 years in the active-infection cohort. Of the 20 patients in the active-infection cohort, roughly 11 were critically ill and needed mechanical ventilation or ECMO. Comorbidities linked to unfavorable COVID-19 outcome were present in about 90% of the roughly 20 patients in the active-infection cohort. Over 7 million TCR sequences were analysed from a TCR and BCR sequence repository that comprised 30 to 40 patients and 65 to 75 time points. A couple of patients were included in both the recovered and active cohorts because samples were available from active disease and after recovery. Repertoire analyses used an age-matched reference group of roughly 39 healthy donors who were negative for COVID-19 antibodies as the comparison. As many as 9 follow-up blood samples were collected from each patient, and in some individuals these samples spanned different disease stages.

Sequencer: Illumina MiSeq. Multiplex PCR with BIOMED2 TRB-A/B primer pools was used to amplify the TRB rearrangements. Illumina-compatible adapters and 7-nucleotide sample barcodes were added to the amplicons in two consecutive PCRs. Phusion HS II polymerase was used for all library PCRs. The amplicons were purified from gel with the NucleoSpin Gel and PCR Clean-up kit, measured on Qubit, and then pooled at approximately 4 nM. Before Illumina next-generation sequencing, the quality of the amplicon pool was assessed on an Agilent 2100 Bioanalyzer. The authors processed their data as follows. MiXCR 3.0.8 with the default MiXCR reference library was used to annotate TRB rearrangements. Non-productive reads and sequences with fewer than 2 reads were removed, and each unique CDR3 nucleotide sequence was counted as one clone. R 3.5.1 was used to calculate clonality, diversity, richness and V-J gene usage. GLIPH2 was used to cluster TCRs based on CDR3 similarity, and OLGA was used to calculate the generation probabilities. Only GLIPH2 clusters containing at least four unique TCR clonotypes present in at least three individuals were kept. The public reads were quality trimmed at Q25 with fastp and then assembled into clones with MiXCR by TCRdb, keeping productive beta chains. Under each unique CDR3 protein, matching rows form one entry showing the most common genes and DNA. TCRdb's processing, not the authors' own work, is the source of the V and J calls. This sample lists roughly 15,000 distinct CDR3 sequences; 25% to 30% were detected once. Of the sample, approximately 4.6% falls within the top ten clones.

What the study reported, not specific to this receptor: TRB repertoires were highly clonal in active COVID-19, whereas diversity and richness at recovery rose above healthy donor levels. The reported TCR clusters were stated to require prospective validation before clinical use. Few blood samples were available from mildly ill patients while symptoms were present, and early samples from severe cases were likewise scarce. Specific T cell subsets (CD4+/Treg/CD8+) and sorted SARS-CoV-2-responsive or tetramer+ T cells had not yet been sequenced, and these experiments were ongoing. The cohort was considered too small for HLA contributions to COVID-19 susceptibility or severity to be assessed. Patients with COVID-19 were reported to show strongly skewed TRBV/TRBJ gene usage. A total of 2,000 to 2,500 exclusive TCR clusters, including approximately 33 low-pGen clusters, were found in the recovered cohort.

This TCR was recovered from a human donor who had recovered from COVID-19. Sequenced sample: blood. The V and J segments used are TRBV11-1 and TRBJ1-6; the D gene cannot be named for sure. CDR3 reads: CASSFLRLNSPLHF. At the DNA level, the sequence is TGTGCCAGCAGCTTTCTACGGCTGAATTCACCCCTCCACTTT.